In this sample, the clone carrying this T cell receptor (beta chain) turned up a few times. Germline V gene sequence: CDR1 MNHEY, CDR2 SVGAGI. This CDR3 has 15 residues. Trimming shortened V by 7 bases and J by 0 bases, and 13 bases separated the two germline ends. Measured with immunoSEQ multiplex PCR; TCRdb has only the in-frame clones, and not every one. Seen here are about 340,000 clones, 70% to 90% observed once, and the top ten hold just over 7%. The data belong to a study of blood T cell repertoires in COVID-19. Study-level background: In each case, the material was cDNA or gDNA derived from T cells, B-cell-depleted T cells, or PBMCs.

The sample was peripheral blood. This rearrangement joins TRBV6-5 to TRBJ1-5; D is ambiguous. This sequence was found in a woman aged 55-75 years with COVID-19, enrolled during active disease. CDR3 in DNA: TGTGCCAGCAAGTTGGGCTTAGATAGCAATCAGCCCCAGCATTTT. Its translation: CASKLGLDSNQPQHF.